A single sample is the source of the 10 T cell receptor beta chains below, sequenced in a study of blood T cell repertoires in COVID-19. Sequencing was performed with immunoSEQ multiplex PCR; in TCRdb, only in-frame clones are kept and a portion is missing. The sample yields around 65,000 clones, 80% to 85% seen once. Sequencing was performed on peripheral blood. The receptors were sampled from a human donor in a cohort sampled during active COVID-19.

The chain employs TRBV6-5 and TRBJ2-7; D gene unclear. CDR1 and CDR2 from the germline V gene are MNHEY and SVGAGI. Trimming took 8 bases from V and 5 from J, leaving 13 bases between them. The CDR3 sequence is 12 residues long. This CDR3 reads CASGTGIHEQYF. For the CDR3, the DNA is TGTGCCAGCGGCACGGGTATTCACGAGCAGTACTTC.

This clone has a single count. The chain joins TRBV4-2 to TRBJ2-2, with 10 nucleotides matching TRBD1. Losses at the gene ends were 3 bases for V and 8 bases for J; bases not matched to a gene: 9. In germline, CDR1 is LGHNA, CDR2 YNFKEQ. The CDR3 has 16 residues. CDR3 bases: TGTGCCAGCAGCCACTATGGACAGGGGGATCAAGGGGAGCTGTTTTTT. Translated: CASSHYGQGDQGELFF.

This clone was picked up a small number of times. The rearrangement links TRBV6-1 to TRBJ2-2, with TRBD2 matching over 11 bases. CDR3 length: 17 amino acids. V shed 4 bases, J shed 2 bases, and the junction held 6 bases outside the gene matches. Germline CDR1 and CDR2: MNHNS and SASEGT. Here the CDR3 reads CASSGLAGTTNTGELFF. The CDR3 coding sequence is TGTGCCAGCAGTGGACTAGCGGGAACCACCAACACCGGGGAGCTGTTTTTT.

The chain carries TRBV19 and TRBJ2-2; TRBD2 matches at 7 bases. The CDR3 consists of 15 residues. Unmatched junction bases numbered 8, after V lost 1 base and J lost 9 bases. Germline values: CDR1 LNHDA, CDR2 SQIVND (reference sequence). The CDR3 region is CASSIGTREARELFF. CDR3 in DNA: TGTGCCAGTAGTATAGGGACCCGGGAGGCCCGGGAGCTGTTTTTT.

The rearrangement joins TRBV28 to TRBJ2-1, with 11 bases fitting TRBD1. The germline CDR1 and CDR2 sequences are MDHEN and SYDVKM. Trimming removed 5 bases from V and 8 bases from J; junction bases left unmatched: 8. The CDR3 totals 15 residues. CDR3 bases: TGTGCCAGCAGTCCCCCGGGACAGGGGGTAGATGAGCAGTTCTTC. Residues: CASSPPGQGVDEQFF.

This clone has a handful of counts. This chain links TRBV18 with TRBJ1-1, with D hard to call. CDR3 size: 13 residues. Trimming took 6 bases from V and 5 from J, leaving 13 bases between them. CDR1 and CDR2 (germline): KGHSH, LQKENI. This chain's CDR3 is CASSITGRTEAFF. For the CDR3, the DNA is TGTGCCAGCTCGATAACGGGAAGGACTGAAGCTTTCTTT.

This chain uses TRBV6-6 with TRBJ1-4, with D maybe TRBD1 (5 bases). The CDR3 contains 15 residues. V lost 7 bases to trimming and J lost 3 bases, with 15 bases between them. From germline, CDR1 is MNHNY and CDR2 SVGAGI (reference sequence). The CDR3 nucleotides are TGTGCCAGCAAAGAGGGGAGGGGACCTAATGAAAAACTGTTTTTT. It encodes CASKEGRGPNEKLFF.

The gene calls are TRBV5-1 and TRBJ2-7; 9 bases align to TRBD2. The V segment lost 1 base and the J segment 4 bases; nucleotides outside the gene matches: 3. The length of the CDR3 is 14 residues. Germline V gene sequence: CDR1 SGHRS, CDR2 YFSETQ. CDR3 residues: CASSLPGLAYEQYF. CDR3 DNA sequence: TGCGCCAGCAGCTTGCCGGGACTAGCATACGAGCAGTACTTC. Looking up the rest from reference TRBV5-1 and TRBJ2-7 gives the full variable domain: KAGVTQTPRYLIKTRGQQVTLSCSPISGHRSVSWYQQTPGQGLQFLFEYFSETQRNKGNFPGRFSGRQFSNSRSEMNVSTLELGDSALYLCASSLPGLAYEQYFGPGTRLTVT.

The CDR3 here is CASSAGGEAYGYTF. The CDR3, as DNA: TGTGCCAGCAGCGCAGGGGGCGAAGCTTACGGCTACACCTTC. The V call is TRBV7-9, the J call TRBJ1-2, with 8 bases matching TRBD1. CDR1 and CDR2 from the germline V gene are SEHNR and FQNEAQ (reference sequence). CDR3 length: 14 residues. J gave up 8 bases and V 5 bases, and 10 bases lay outside the gene matches.

The J gene is TRBJ2-3, the V gene TRBV30; D not resolved. V lost 3 bases to trimming and J lost 0 bases, with 7 bases between them. The CDR3 runs 13 residues. Germline-derived CDR1 and CDR2 are GTSNPN and SVGIG (reference sequence). The CDR3 bases are TGTGCCTGGAGCCAGGTTAGCACAGATACGCAGTATTTT. Its protein product is CAWSQVSTDTQYF.